This T cell receptor (beta chain) was identified during a study of T cells after yellow fever vaccination. Overall study findings and caveats: At 95% to 97% for CD4 and approximately 89% for CD8, most primary-vaccination clones showed up again after the booster. CD4 and CD8 compartments shared a small share of clonotypes, likely from convergent recombination. The bulk population could contribute abundant contaminating clonotypes to FACS-sorted repertoires.

5'RACE template switching produced TCR cDNA carrying a universal primer site and UMIs. TCRdb independently ran MiXCR on the 5' RACE reads; one entry per CDR3 protein. Found here are 85,000 to 100,000 distinct CDR3 sequences, around 5.8% of them singletons; the top ten hold over 40%. A few counts support this clonotype. Antigen unknown. The CDR3 extends over 13 amino acids. V was trimmed by 3 bases and J by 7 bases, leaving 16 bases between them. Germline loops: CDR1 SQVTM, CDR2 ANQGSEA. Material: CD8+ T cells sorted from PBMCs, obtained 10 days after the yellow fever booster vaccination. V is TRBV29-1 and J is TRBJ2-7; tentatively, D is TRBD1 or TRBD2 (5 bases each). The receptor's source is a man between 18 and 29 years old who received the YFV17D yellow fever vaccine. CDR3 sequence (DNA): TGCAGCGTTGAGGGCAGGGAAACGGGGGAGCAGTACTTC. Its protein product is CSVEGRETGEQYF.